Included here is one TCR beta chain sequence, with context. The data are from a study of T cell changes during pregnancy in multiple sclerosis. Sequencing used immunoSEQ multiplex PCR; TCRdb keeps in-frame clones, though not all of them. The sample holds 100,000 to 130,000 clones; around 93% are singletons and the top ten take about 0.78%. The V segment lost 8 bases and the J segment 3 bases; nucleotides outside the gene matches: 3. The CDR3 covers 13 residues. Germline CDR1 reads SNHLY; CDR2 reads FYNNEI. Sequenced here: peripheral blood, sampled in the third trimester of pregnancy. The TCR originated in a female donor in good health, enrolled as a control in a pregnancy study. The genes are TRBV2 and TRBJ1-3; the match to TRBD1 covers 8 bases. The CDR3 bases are TGTGCCAGCTCCGACAGGGGTGGAAACACCATATATTTT. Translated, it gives CASSDRGGNTIYF. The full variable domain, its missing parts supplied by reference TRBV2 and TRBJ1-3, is EPEVTQTPSHQVTQMGQEVILRCVPISNHLYFYWYRQILGQKVEFLVSFYNNEISEKSEIFDDQFSVERPDGSNFTLKIRSTKLEDSAMYFCASSDRGGNTIYFGEGSWLTVV.